This T cell receptor (beta chain) derives from a study of T cell repertoires in cytomegalovirus infection. Study summary: Well-studied HLA-B-restricted CMV epitopes were used in the study alongside recently identified HLA-C-restricted ones. An indication of both CMV infection and matching HLA type came from public TCR beta signatures.

The CDR3 is 15 residues long. The germline gives CDR1 SGHTA, CDR2 FQGTGA. Germline trimming cut 5 bases from V and 7 bases from J; bases unmatched to any gene: 12. TCRdb processed the reads anew with MiXCR; each CDR3 protein has one entry. The data contain about 920,000 distinct CDR3 sequences, more than 25% of them seen just once; the ten biggest clones take up over 12%. Notes on this clonotype: What it recognizes is unknown.

Points from the study as a whole: The response measured ex vivo was dominated by TCR beta clonotypes (HLA-C-restricted and CMV-specific). Cumulative frequency of public TCR beta families picked out carriers of CMV plus the relevant HLA.

The receptor's source is a human donor in good health (CMV status not recorded). Some clones in this sample may be carry-over from other donors' samples. The sample here was cultured CD8+ T cells from PBMCs, taken from culture after CMV antigen stimulation. The V gene is TRBV7-3, the J gene TRBJ2-7, with 9 bases identical to TRBD1. The CDR3 DNA is TGTGCCAGCAGCACACGCCGGGGACAGGGTTGTGAGCAGTACGTC. Translated, it gives CASSTRRGQGCEQYV.